This is a list of T cell receptor beta chains from one sample in a study of shared clonotypes between healthy human individuals. The table came from immunoSEQ multiplex PCR; TCRdb's copy has only in-frame clones and leaves some out. This sample has more than 400,000 clones, with about 95% found just once. The sample taken for sequencing was naive CD4+ T cells sorted from blood. These receptors originate from a woman in her twenties or thirties in good health. CDR3s leave out the opening cysteine and the closing phenylalanine or tryptophan. Fields, in order: D gene, J gene, V gene, CDR3 protein. D genes are given only for firm matches.

>TRBD2|TRBJ2-7|TRBV18
ASTEGSGRAGEQY
>TRBD1|TRBJ1-5|TRBV4-2
ASRREDRSNQPQH
>NA|TRBJ2-6|TRBV4-1
ASSRWATALSGANVLT
>TRBD2|TRBJ2-7|TRBV7-2
ASSTGLAGGPDEQY
>TRBD1|TRBJ2-7|TRBV18
ASSPGQGIIYEQY
>NA|TRBJ2-7|TRBV9
ASSVAGTEHYEQY
>NA|NA|TRBV4-3
ASSQGLLAPTYEQY
>TRBD1|TRBJ1-4|TRBV27
ASRLRGLSTNEKLF
>TRBD1|TRBJ1-1|TRBV4-1
ASSQGPGQGGTEAF
>NA|TRBJ2-3|TRBV19
ASSISTDTQY
>NA|TRBJ1-1|TRBV6-6
ASSFRATPNTEAF
>NA|TRBJ2-7|TRBV5-1
ASSPGQTNLFAAGY
>NA|TRBJ1-3|TRBV5-5
ASSSGPHSGNTIY
>NA|TRBJ1-6|TRBV30
AWRVFLRGGAYNSPLH
>NA|TRBJ1-5|TRBV28
ASSTLGERYSNQPQH
>TRBD1|TRBJ1-1|TRBV9
ASSAGNTDRIAF
>NA|TRBJ1-3|TRBV28
ASRVSGNTIY
>NA|TRBJ2-1|TRBV6-5
ASSSPGAGYNEQF
>TRBD2|TRBJ2-7|TRBV10-3
AISAFLAETYEQY
>NA|TRBJ1-4|TRBV28
ASRIQGLNEKLF
>NA|TRBJ2-5|TRBV18
ASSPPPPETQY
>NA|TRBJ1-5|TRBV5-8
ASSPWGRVKSQPQH
>TRBD2|TRBJ2-3|TRBV13
ASSLVKPRGVRLSDTQY
>NA|TRBJ1-5|TRBV7-8
ASSHVRVGFARYQPQH
>TRBD1|TRBJ2-5|TRBV5-1
ASSLGQGPETQY
>TRBD1|TRBJ2-5|TRBV6-1
ASRSRGRGETQY
>NA|TRBJ1-1|TRBV5-1
ASSLVATEAF
>TRBD1|TRBJ2-2|TRBV7-9
ASSLGTGPTGELF
>TRBD1|TRBJ1-5|TRBV2
ASSVFPGGQPQH
>NA|TRBJ2-3|TRBV18
ASSPQGGGTDTQY
>TRBD1|TRBJ1-5|TRBV6-5
ASRKTGGQPQH
>NA|TRBJ1-5|TRBV5-6
ASSRRGVSNQPQH
>TRBD2|TRBJ2-3|TRBV5-6
ASSLAGLGDTQY
>NA|TRBJ1-5|TRBV20-1
SASEGQPQH
>NA|TRBJ1-5|TRBV5-5
ASSFGAGRNQPQH
>NA|TRBJ1-1|TRBV19
ASGGRPMNTEAF
>NA|TRBJ1-1|TRBV11-2
ASSLGLSVNTEAF
>TRBD1|TRBJ1-1|TRBV18
ASSFRGYTEAF
>TRBD1|TRBJ2-5|TRBV10-3
AISESQGAGETQY
>NA|TRBJ2-7|TRBV6-6
ASSYIGGSEQY
>NA|TRBJ2-5|TRBV27
ASPRPRETQY
>NA|TRBJ2-7|TRBV5-6
ASSSLPRGHEQY
>NA|TRBJ1-4|TRBV21-1
ASSRFVGASTTNEKLF
>NA|TRBJ2-7|TRBV2
ASIAEVIYEQY
>TRBD2|TRBJ2-1|TRBV7-9
ASSLVASGPGMSEQF
>TRBD2|TRBJ2-7|TRBV5-1
ASSLGLAGDEQY
>TRBD1|TRBJ1-1|TRBV28
ASSLTGGWTEAF
>TRBD1|TRBJ1-1|TRBV23-1
ASSQNRGDDQRGVNTEAF
>TRBD2|TRBJ2-7|TRBV5-1
ASSLGLAGGGYEQY
>NA|TRBJ2-7|TRBV4-1
ASSQPAEGRYEQY